The clone carrying this T cell receptor (beta chain) was picked up many times. Time point defined: newly diagnosed GD, antithyroid drugs for less than 3 months. Making the TCR library involved RNA that had been extracted from PBMCs. An endocrinology unit in Xi'an, China, supplied the patients. These data originate in a study of regulatory T cells in long-lasting Graves disease. In building TCR beta libraries, iRepertoire HTBI primers were used together with Arm-PCR of CDR3 regions. Using its own MiXCR run on the multiplex PCR reads, TCRdb lists one record per CDR3 protein. The sample includes hundreds of thousands of distinct CDR3 sequences, 16% of them seen just once. Germline V gives CDR1 SGHAT, CDR2 FQNNGV. V trimming: 1 base; J trimming: 5 bases; junction bases outside the gene matches: 10. The CDR3 length is 17 residues. This sample was shared with a second study, whose subject was T cells in Graves' hyperthyroidism and ophthalmopathy. That publication notes: Primed by the HTBI set, a first-round RT-PCR was run on the TCR CDR3. Ophthalmopathy, as predicted by the model, came a median roughly 6.3 months after the prediction.

This chain joins TRBV11-2 and TRBJ2-3; 9 bases line up with TRBD2. The sample consisted of peripheral blood mononuclear cells (PBMCs), taken at new diagnosis, from a patient treated with antithyroid drugs. This receptor was obtained from a woman aged 35-60 years with Graves disease. The CDR3 DNA sequence: TGTGCCAGCAGCTTAGGAATCGGCGGGGGGGCGGTAGATACGCAGTATTTT. It codes for CASSLGIGGGAVDTQYF.